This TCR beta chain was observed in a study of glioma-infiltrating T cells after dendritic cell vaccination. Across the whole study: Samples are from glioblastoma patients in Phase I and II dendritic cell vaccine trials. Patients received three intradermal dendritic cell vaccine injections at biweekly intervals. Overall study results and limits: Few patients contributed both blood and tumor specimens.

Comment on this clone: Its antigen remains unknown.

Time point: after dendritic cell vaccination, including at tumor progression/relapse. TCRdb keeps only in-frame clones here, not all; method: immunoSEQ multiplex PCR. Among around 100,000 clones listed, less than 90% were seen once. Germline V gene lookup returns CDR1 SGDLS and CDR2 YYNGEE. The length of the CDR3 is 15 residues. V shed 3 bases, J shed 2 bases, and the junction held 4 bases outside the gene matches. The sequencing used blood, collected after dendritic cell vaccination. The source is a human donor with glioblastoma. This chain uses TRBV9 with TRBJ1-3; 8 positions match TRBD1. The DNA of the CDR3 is TGTGCCAGCAGCGCACCGACAGGGGCTGGAAACACCATATATTTT. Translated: CASSAPTGAGNTIYF.